The present entry profiles one TCR beta chain with its context. Its antigen target is currently unknown. The input lacks base qualities; no much larger clone sits a single base away. TCRbeta CDR3 regions were amplified from genomic DNA by means of the immunoSEQ Assay, a bias-controlled multiplex PCR. Per the source publication's procedure: The number of nucleated cells in each sample was estimated by amplification of reference gene primers within the assay. To quantify the absolute abundance of each unique TCRbeta CDR3 rearrangement, sequence reads were collapsed and filtered. For each sample, productive Simpson clonality was calculated as the square root of Simpson's diversity index over productive rearrangements. Imported from immuneACCESS, the table was reduced by TCRdb to in-frame sequences with V and J called. These copies leave out some clones; in studies compared against another copy, an unresolved V gene accounts for under half, and the cause of the remainder is not known. V and J calls plus clone size are reproduced from that table; the DNA served to infer D and trimming. Present in this sample are fewer than 450,000 clones, more than 70% of which were seen just once. The top ten constitute 1.2% of the sample.

This sample was included in a study of blood T cell repertoires in COVID-19 (dated by TCRdb to 2020 to 2022). Study-level background: Samples from collaborators originated in the United States, Italy and Spain and spanned both the acute and convalescent phases of COVID-19. The material from the prospective study consisted of cDNA or gDNA derived from T cells, B-cell-depleted T cells, or PBMCs. Deeply sampled blood TCRbeta repertoires from subjects exposed to, actively infected with, or recovered from COVID-19 were included in the dataset. A freely available public database, intended as a resource for researchers studying the immune response to SARS-CoV-2, is where the repertoires were released. Samples were obtained from the ongoing ImmuneRACE study (first 160 participants) and from approximately 1,200 subjects provided by 6 global collaborators. Sample metadata almost always included a de-identified subject ID, COVID-19 status, age in years and sex. Where available, HLA class I and class II types were obtained from metadata supplied by the sample provider rather than from assay-based typing.

V ends up 4 bases short and J 1 base short, with an unmatched junction base count of 18. Including the terminal cysteine and phenylalanine, the CDR3 comprises 20 residues. This entry keeps only the CDR3 DNA: 60 bases, framed from base 1. Participants in the prospective study were aged roughly 18 to 90 years, lived in 20 to 30 United States geographic areas, and enrolled through a virtual design. To assign participants to cohorts, the prospective study relied on clinical history that participants themselves reported in a screening survey and a study questionnaire. ImmuneRACE Cohort 3 recovered participants were defined by two consecutive negative NP/OP PCR tests, healthcare professional clearance, or symptom resolution. Each participant in the prospective study had whole blood, serum and a nasopharyngeal or oropharyngeal swab collected by mobile phlebotomists. Over an approximately 2-month period, participants in the prospective study had the option of providing additional blood draws and questionnaires. Before DNA extraction, blood samples from the prospective study were shipped at room temperature or frozen.

Broad study findings and their caveats: How much clinical and demographic metadata was included differed by source and by participant, and the metadata was provided uncurated.

The TCR comes from a woman in her late teens or twenties who had recovered from COVID-19. The V and J genes are TRBV5-3 and TRBJ2-4; 9 central nucleotides agree with TRBD1. TRBV5-3 is an ORF; its function is uncertain. The specimen was PBMCs or T cells enriched from blood (not recorded which). In nucleotides, the sequence is TGTGCCAGAAGCAGCGAACCGGGACAGGGTCCGGCTTATGCCAAAAACATTCAGTACTTC. This gives the protein CARSSEPGQGPAYAKNIQYF.